A single sample is the source of the 20 T cell receptor beta chains below, sequenced in a study of blood T cells in healthy people across ages. Combining a sample-barcoded 5' primer with a J-beta primer mix, a second PCR ran for roughly 7 to 12 cycles. TCRdb ran MiXCR on the 5' RACE reads and lists one entry per CDR3 protein. The top ten clones hold 2.5% to 3.5% of a sample with hundreds of thousands of distinct CDR3 sequences, around 24% of them seen once. This same sample was also part of a study on T cells of mothers and their children.

Input material: blood. These receptors were obtained from a boy aged 10-17 years in good health.

The table lists this clonotype with a few counts. The gene calls are TRBV13 and TRBJ2-7; TRBD1 agrees at 9 bases. CDR3 size: 14 residues. Trimming at V came to 5 bases and at J to 5 bases, leaving 7 bases not matched to a gene. Germline CDR1 and CDR2: PRHDT and FYEKMQ (reference sequence). The CDR3 sequence: CASSLGTGHDEQYF. DNA for the CDR3: TGTGCCAGCAGCCTCGGGACAGGGCACGACGAGCAGTACTTC.

This clonotype was observed a handful of times. The V call is TRBV5-1, the J call TRBJ2-5; D may correspond to TRBD1 or TRBD2 (5 bases each). The last part of the DNA fits TRBJ2-7 better; the J call may be wrong. This CDR3 spans 15 amino acids. In germline, CDR1 is SGHRS, CDR2 YFSETQ. The CDR3: CASSPRDPTSYEQYF. The CDR3 nucleotides are TGCGCCAGCAGCCCCCGGGACCCCACGTCCTACGAGCAGTACTTC.

The rearrangement joins TRBV20-1 to TRBJ2-3; 8 bases match TRBD2. The CDR3 length is 14 residues. V was pared by 1 base and J by 1 base, with 1 base of the junction left unmatched. The germline gives CDR1 DFQATT, CDR2 SNEGSKA (reference sequence). CDR3 region: CSARARGGTDTQYF. In DNA, the CDR3 is TGCAGTGCTAGAGCGCGGGGGGGCACAGATACGCAGTATTTT.

This clonotype was seen a few times. The chain couples TRBV7-9 to TRBJ2-1; D gene uncertain. Gene TRBJ2-5 matches the end of the DNA better, so the J call may be wrong. Germline V gene data show CDR1 as SEHNR and CDR2 as FQNEAQ (reference sequence). CDR3 length: 16 residues. CDR3 amino acids: CASSLASELGQETQYF. The CDR3 DNA sequence: TGTGCCAGCAGCTTAGCGTCCGAGTTAGGCCAAGAGACCCAGTACTTC.

V usage is TRBV12-3 or TRBV12-4 and J usage is TRBJ2-5; D is undetermined. The CDR3 length is 14 residues. Between the trimmed V and J ends, which lost 4 bases and 2 bases, there was a span of 11 bases. The CDR3: CASSSNREQETQYF. The CDR3 bases are TGTGCCAGCAGTTCAAACAGAGAACAAGAGACCCAGTACTTC.

This clonotype turned up a few times. The rearrangement links TRBV19 to TRBJ1-5, with D possibly being TRBD1 (6 bases). The CDR3 is 16 residues long. The V end was cut by 2 bases, the J end by 2 bases, with 13 bases between. Germline V gene sequence: CDR1 LNHDA, CDR2 SQIVND (reference sequence). Here the CDR3 DNA reads TGTGCCAGTAGTATATTTTGGGGGCAAGGCAATCAGCCCCAGCATTTT. It is translated as CASSIFWGQGNQPQHF.

This clonotype has more than one count but fewer than ten. The V gene is TRBV5-1, the J gene TRBJ2-7; unclear D gene. The germline gives CDR1 SGHRS, CDR2 YFSETQ. The CDR3 consists of 13 residues. Trimming shortened V by 0 bases and J by 5 bases, and 9 bases separated the two germline ends. This chain's CDR3 is CASSLAVGNEQYF. CDR3 DNA sequence: TGCGCCAGCAGCTTGGCCGTGGGGAACGAGCAGTACTTC.

This clonotype occurred many times. The chain has TRBV5-5 and TRBJ1-5; the D is unclear. In germline, CDR1 is SGHKS, CDR2 YYEKEE (reference sequence). This CDR3 region has 15 residues. The V gene lost 4 bases and the J gene lost 0 bases, with 11 bases spanning the gap. CDR3 nucleotides: TGTGCCAGCAGCCCCGAGGCTTATAGCAATCAGCCCCAGCATTTT. Its protein product is CASSPEAYSNQPQHF.

The chain uses TRBV14 and TRBJ2-6, with 8 bases aligning to TRBD1. Germline loops: CDR1 SGHDN, CDR2 FVKESK. CDR3 size: 17 residues. V shed 4 bases, J shed 3 bases, and the junction held 8 bases outside the gene matches. The CDR3 protein is CASSPRTGQGGANVLTF. CDR3 nucleotide sequence: TGTGCCAGCAGCCCGCGGACAGGACAGGGTGGGGCCAACGTCCTGACTTTC.

CDR3 nucleotides: TGTGCCAGCAGTTGGGGACAGGGCGTCCACAATGAGCAGTTCTTC. This codes for CASSWGQGVHNEQFF. The chain links TRBV6-2 or TRBV6-3 to TRBJ2-1, with TRBD1 matching over 9 bases. V shed 4 bases and J 5 bases; nucleotides not matched to a gene: 6. The CDR3 is 15 amino acids. Germline CDR1 MNHEY, CDR2 SVGEGT.

The table lists this clonotype with a few counts. This chain links TRBV29-1 with TRBJ2-7; 8 bases line up with TRBD2. The closer fit of TRBJ2-5 to the DNA end suggests the J call may be wrong. Germline V CDR1 and CDR2: SQVTM, ANQGSEA. The CDR3 is made up of 13 amino acids. The CDR3 spells CSVRTSSRETQYF. CDR3 sequence (DNA): TGCAGCGTTAGGACTAGCTCACGAGAGACCCAGTACTTC.

This clonotype occurred a few times. V and J are TRBV7-9 and TRBJ1-1, with 8 positions matching TRBD1. V was pared by 1 base and J by 8 bases, with 9 bases of the junction left unmatched. This CDR3 is built from 15 residues. The germline CDR1 and CDR2 sequences are SEHNR and FQNEAQ (reference sequence). DNA of the CDR3: TGTGCCAGCAGCTTAGGCCCGGCTACAGGGGGAGAAGCTTTCTTT. Amino acids: CASSLGPATGGEAFF.

The chain has TRBV12-3 or TRBV12-4 and TRBJ2-6; a possible D gene is TRBD1 (6 bases). This CDR3 is 16 amino acids long. Trimming removed 5 bases at V and 2 bases at J, with 13 bases between. The CDR3 is CASSQGGGAGANVLTF. The CDR3 DNA follows: TGTGCCAGCAGTCAAGGTGGGGGCGCTGGGGCCAACGTCCTGACTTTC.

The genes are TRBV11-2 and TRBJ2-2; either TRBD1 or TRBD2 may supply D (7 bases each). Trimming took 0 bases from V and 4 from J, leaving 18 bases between them. The germline CDR1 and CDR2 sequences are SGHAT and FQNNGV. There are 18 residues in the CDR3. The CDR3 region has the DNA TGTGCCAGCAGCTTAGAGTTGGGGCAGGGGGGGAGCACCGGGGAGCTGTTTTTT. Its protein product is CASSLELGQGGSTGELFF.

V is TRBV4-1 and J is TRBJ2-4; 16 nucleotides agree with TRBD2. Germline-derived CDR1 and CDR2 are MGHRA and YSYEKL. The junction had 2 bases not matched to a gene; V was cut back by 3 bases and J by 0 bases. This CDR3 has 18 residues. This CDR3 reads CASSQGLAGGEAKNIQYF. In DNA form, the CDR3 reads TGCGCCAGCAGCCAGGGACTAGCGGGGGGGGAAGCCAAAAACATTCAGTACTTC.

V usage is TRBV20-1 and J usage is TRBJ2-1, with 14 bases fitting TRBD2. V shed 4 bases and J 14 bases; nucleotides not matched to a gene: 13. The germline V gene has CDR1 DFQATT and CDR2 SNEGSKA (reference sequence). The CDR3 consists of 15 residues. CDR3 in DNA: TGCAGTGCTAAGCGACTAGCGGGGGGGGGAATCAATGAGTTCTTC. Its protein is CSAKRLAGGGINEFF.

The chain uses TRBV5-1 and TRBJ2-7; tentatively, D is TRBD1 or TRBD2 (6 bases each). Germline CDR1 SGHRS, CDR2 YFSETQ. The CDR3 loop spans 15 amino acids. V was pared by 2 bases and J by 0 bases, with 12 bases between. The CDR3 nucleotides are TGCGCCAGCAGCTTCGGACAGACTAGCTCCTACGAGCAGTACTTC. This gives the protein CASSFGQTSSYEQYF.

This clonotype was found a few times. The V call is TRBV5-1, the J call TRBJ2-7, with 7 bases lining up with TRBD2. Losses at the gene ends were 2 bases for V and 2 bases for J; bases not matched to a gene: 4. CDR1 and CDR2 from the germline V gene are SGHRS and YFSETQ. The CDR3 is 14 residues long. CDR3 region: CASSFGGLTYEQYF. The CDR3 DNA is TGCGCCAGCAGCTTTGGGGGACTAACCTACGAGCAGTACTTC.

The chain carries TRBV18 and TRBJ1-1; D is ambiguous. The germline CDR1 and CDR2 sequences are KGHSH and LQKENI. The CDR3 is 13 amino acids. With 3 bases removed from V and 1 base from J, the gap between germline ends came to 6 bases. In DNA form, the CDR3 reads TGTGCCAGCTCACCTGACAAGAACACTGAAGCTTTCTTT. Encoded protein: CASSPDKNTEAFF. The full variable domain, completed using reference TRBV18 and TRBJ1-1, is NAGVMQNPRHLVRRRGQEARLRCSPMKGHSHVYWYRQLPEEGLKFMVYLQKENIIDESGMPKERFSAEFPKEGPSILRIQQVVRGDSAAYFCASSPDKNTEAFFGQGTRLTVV.

The chain employs TRBV5-1 and TRBJ1-1, with D maybe TRBD1 (5 bases). Germline CDR1 reads SGHRS; CDR2 reads YFSETQ. Trimming removed 4 bases from V and 5 bases from J, with 18 bases in between. CDR3 length: 15 amino acids. Written as DNA, the CDR3 is TGCGCCAGCAGCCCTTTCCCCCAGGGAGGGACTGAAGCTTTCTTT. Protein: CASSPFPQGGTEAFF.